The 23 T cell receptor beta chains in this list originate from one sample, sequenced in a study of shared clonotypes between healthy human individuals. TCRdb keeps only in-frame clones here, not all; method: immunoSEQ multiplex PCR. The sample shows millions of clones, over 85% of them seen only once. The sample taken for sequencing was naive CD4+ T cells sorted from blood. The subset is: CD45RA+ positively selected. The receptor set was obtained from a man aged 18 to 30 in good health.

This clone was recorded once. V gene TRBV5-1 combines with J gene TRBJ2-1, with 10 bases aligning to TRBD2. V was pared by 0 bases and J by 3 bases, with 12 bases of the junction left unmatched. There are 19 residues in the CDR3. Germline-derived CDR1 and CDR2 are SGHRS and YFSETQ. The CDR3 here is CASSLAVPTGTSVYNEQFF. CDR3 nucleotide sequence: TGCGCCAGCAGCTTGGCGGTTCCTACTGGGACTAGCGTCTACAATGAGCAGTTCTTC.

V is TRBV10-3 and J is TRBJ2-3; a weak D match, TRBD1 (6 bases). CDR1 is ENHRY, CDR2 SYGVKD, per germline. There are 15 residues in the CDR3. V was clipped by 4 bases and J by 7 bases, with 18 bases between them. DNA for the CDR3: TGTGCCATCAGTGCGAAAACAGGGATTATGTATACGCAGTATTTT. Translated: CAISAKTGIMYTQYF.

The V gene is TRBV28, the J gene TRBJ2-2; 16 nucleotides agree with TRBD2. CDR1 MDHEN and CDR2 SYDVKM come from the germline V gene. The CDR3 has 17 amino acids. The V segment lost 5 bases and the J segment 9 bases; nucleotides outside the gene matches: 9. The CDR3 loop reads CASSTGTSGGALRELFF. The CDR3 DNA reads TGTGCCAGCAGTACGGGGACTAGCGGGGGGGCCCTCAGGGAGCTGTTTTTT.

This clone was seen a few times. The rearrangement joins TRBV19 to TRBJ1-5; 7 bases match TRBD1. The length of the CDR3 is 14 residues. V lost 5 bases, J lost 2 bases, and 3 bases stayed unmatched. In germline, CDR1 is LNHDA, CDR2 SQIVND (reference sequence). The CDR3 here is CASSADRGNQPQHF. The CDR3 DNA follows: TGTGCCAGTAGTGCTGACAGGGGCAATCAGCCCCAGCATTTT.

CDR3 sequence reads: CASSAGGYLSTDTQYF. CDR3 sequence (DNA): TGTGCCAGCAGTGCAGGGGGATACCTTAGCACAGATACGCAGTATTTT. This chain uses TRBV25-1 with TRBJ2-3; 7 bases align to TRBD1. Germline lookup yields CDR1 MGHDK and CDR2 SYGVNS. J lost 0 bases, V lost 4 bases, and 7 bases had no gene match. This CDR3 has 16 residues.

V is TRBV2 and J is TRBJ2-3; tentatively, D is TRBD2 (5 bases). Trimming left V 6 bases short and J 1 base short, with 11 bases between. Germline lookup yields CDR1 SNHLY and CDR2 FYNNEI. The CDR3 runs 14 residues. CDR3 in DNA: TGTGCCAGCAGGGACTCCACCCGCACAGATACGCAGTATTTT. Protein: CASRDSTRTDTQYF. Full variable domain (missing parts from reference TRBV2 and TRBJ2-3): EPEVTQTPSHQVTQMGQEVILRCVPISNHLYFYWYRQILGQKVEFLVSFYNNEISEKSEIFDDQFSVERPDGSNFTLKIRSTKLEDSAMYFCASRDSTRTDTQYFGPGTRLTVL.

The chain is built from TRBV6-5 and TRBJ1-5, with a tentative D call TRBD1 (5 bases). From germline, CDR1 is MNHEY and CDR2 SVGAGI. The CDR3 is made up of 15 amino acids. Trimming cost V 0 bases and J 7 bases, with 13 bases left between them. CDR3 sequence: CASSYSRTRGQPQHF. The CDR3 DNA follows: TGTGCCAGCAGTTACTCCAGGACTAGGGGCCAGCCCCAGCATTTT.

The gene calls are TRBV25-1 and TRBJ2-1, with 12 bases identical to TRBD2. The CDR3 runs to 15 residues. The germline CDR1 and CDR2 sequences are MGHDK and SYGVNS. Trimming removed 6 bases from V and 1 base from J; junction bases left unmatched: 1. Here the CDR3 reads CASRLAGGSYNEQFF. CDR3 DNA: TGTGCCAGCAGGCTAGCGGGAGGGTCCTACAATGAGCAGTTCTTC.

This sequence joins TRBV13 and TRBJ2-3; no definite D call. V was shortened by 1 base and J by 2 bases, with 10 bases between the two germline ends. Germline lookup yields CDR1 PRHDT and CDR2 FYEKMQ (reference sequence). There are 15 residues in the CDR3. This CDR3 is CASSLAFSLTDTQYF. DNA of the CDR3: TGTGCCAGCAGCTTAGCCTTCTCCCTCACAGATACGCAGTATTTT.

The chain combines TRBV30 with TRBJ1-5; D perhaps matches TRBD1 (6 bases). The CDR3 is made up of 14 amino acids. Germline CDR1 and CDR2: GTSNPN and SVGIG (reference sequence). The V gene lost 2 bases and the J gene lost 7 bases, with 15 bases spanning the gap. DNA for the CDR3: TGTGCCTGGAGTCGAACTCAGGGGACCCAGCCCCAGCATTTT. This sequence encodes CAWSRTQGTQPQHF.

The CDR3 coding sequence is TGTGCCAGCAGACGACCGGGACTAGCGGGAGATCAGTCTTACGAGCAGTACTTC. It yields the protein CASRRPGLAGDQSYEQYF. The chain is built from TRBV11-2 and TRBJ2-7; 14 positions agree with TRBD2. Germline CDR1 SGHAT, CDR2 FQNNGV. V was pared by 6 bases and J by 4 bases, with 14 bases of the junction left unmatched. The CDR3 is 18 amino acids.

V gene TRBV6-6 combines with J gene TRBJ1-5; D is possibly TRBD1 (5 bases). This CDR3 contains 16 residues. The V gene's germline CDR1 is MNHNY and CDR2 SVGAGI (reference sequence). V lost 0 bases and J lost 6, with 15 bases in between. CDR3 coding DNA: TGTGCCAGCAGTTACTCTACAGCGCAGGGTGGTCAGCCCCAGCATTTT. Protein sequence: CASSYSTAQGGQPQHF.

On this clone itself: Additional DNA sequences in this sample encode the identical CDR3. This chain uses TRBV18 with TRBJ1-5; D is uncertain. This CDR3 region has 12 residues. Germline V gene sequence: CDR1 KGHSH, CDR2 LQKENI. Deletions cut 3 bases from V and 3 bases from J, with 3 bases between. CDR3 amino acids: CASSPDNQPQHF. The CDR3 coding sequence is TGTGCCAGCTCACCCGACAATCAGCCCCAGCATTTT.

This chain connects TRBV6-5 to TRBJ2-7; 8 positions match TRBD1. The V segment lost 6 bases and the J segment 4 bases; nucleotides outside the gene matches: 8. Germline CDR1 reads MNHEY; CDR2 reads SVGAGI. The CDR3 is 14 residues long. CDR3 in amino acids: CASSPRQGRYEQYF. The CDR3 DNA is TGTGCCAGCAGCCCTAGACAGGGGCGTTACGAGCAGTACTTC.

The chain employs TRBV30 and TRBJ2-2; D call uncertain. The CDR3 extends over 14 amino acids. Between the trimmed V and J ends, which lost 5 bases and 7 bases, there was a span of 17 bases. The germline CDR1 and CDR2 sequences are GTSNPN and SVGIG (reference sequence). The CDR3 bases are TGTGCCTGGGCGGTCCCCCAATTCATCGGGGAGCTGTTTTTT. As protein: CAWAVPQFIGELFF. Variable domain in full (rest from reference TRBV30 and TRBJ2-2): SQTIHQWPATLVQPVGSPLSLECTVEGTSNPNLYWYRQAAGRGLQLLFYSVGIGQISSEVPQNLSASRPQDRQFILSSKKLLLSDSGFYLCAWAVPQFIGELFFGEGSRLTVL.

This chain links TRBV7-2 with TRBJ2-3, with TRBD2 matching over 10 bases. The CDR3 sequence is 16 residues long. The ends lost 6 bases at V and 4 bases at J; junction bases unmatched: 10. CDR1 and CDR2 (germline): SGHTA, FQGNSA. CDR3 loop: CASRLNGLAGADTQYF. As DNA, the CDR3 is TGTGCCAGCAGACTCAACGGGCTAGCGGGAGCAGATACGCAGTATTTT. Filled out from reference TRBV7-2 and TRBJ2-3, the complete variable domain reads GAGVSQSPSNKVTEKGKDVELRCDPISGHTALYWYRQSLGQGLEFLIYFQGNSAPDKSGLPSDRFSAERTGGSVSTLTIQRTQQEDSAVYLCASRLNGLAGADTQYFGPGTRLTVL.

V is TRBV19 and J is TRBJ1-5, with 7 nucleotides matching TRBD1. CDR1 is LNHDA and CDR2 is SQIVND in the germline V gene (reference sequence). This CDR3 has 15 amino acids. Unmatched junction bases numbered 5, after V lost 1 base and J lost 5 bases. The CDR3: CASSIGGGGDQPQHF. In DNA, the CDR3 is TGTGCCAGTAGTATAGGAGGAGGGGGCGATCAGCCCCAGCATTTT.

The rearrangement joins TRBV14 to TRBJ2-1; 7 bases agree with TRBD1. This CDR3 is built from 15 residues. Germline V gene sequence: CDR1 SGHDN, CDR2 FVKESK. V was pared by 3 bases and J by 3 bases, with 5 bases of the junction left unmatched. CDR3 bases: TGTGCCAGCAGCCACCGGGACAGAATCTACAATGAGCAGTTCTTC. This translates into CASSHRDRIYNEQFF.

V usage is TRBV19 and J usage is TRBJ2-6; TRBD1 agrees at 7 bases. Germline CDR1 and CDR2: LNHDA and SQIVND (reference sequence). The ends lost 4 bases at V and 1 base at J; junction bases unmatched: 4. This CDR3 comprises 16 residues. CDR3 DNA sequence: TGTGCCAGTAGTACATCAGGGGGTTCTGGGGCCAACGTCCTGACTTTC. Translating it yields CASSTSGGSGANVLTF.

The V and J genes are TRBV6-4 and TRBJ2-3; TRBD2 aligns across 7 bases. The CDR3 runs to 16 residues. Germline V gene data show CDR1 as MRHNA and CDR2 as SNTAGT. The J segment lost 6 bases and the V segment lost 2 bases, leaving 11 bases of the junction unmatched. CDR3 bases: TGTGCCAGCAGTGACCTAGGGGCGGGAGAAGCCGATACGCAGTATTTT. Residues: CASSDLGAGEADTQYF.

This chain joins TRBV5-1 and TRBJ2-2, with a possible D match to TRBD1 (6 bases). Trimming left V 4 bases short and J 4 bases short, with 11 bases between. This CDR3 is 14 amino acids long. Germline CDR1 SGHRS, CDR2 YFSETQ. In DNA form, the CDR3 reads TGCGCCAGCAGCGATCAGGGGCTCACCGGGGAGCTGTTTTTT. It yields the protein CASSDQGLTGELFF. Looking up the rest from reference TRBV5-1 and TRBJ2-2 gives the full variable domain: KAGVTQTPRYLIKTRGQQVTLSCSPISGHRSVSWYQQTPGQGLQFLFEYFSETQRNKGNFPGRFSGRQFSNSRSEMNVSTLELGDSALYLCASSDQGLTGELFFGEGSRLTVL.

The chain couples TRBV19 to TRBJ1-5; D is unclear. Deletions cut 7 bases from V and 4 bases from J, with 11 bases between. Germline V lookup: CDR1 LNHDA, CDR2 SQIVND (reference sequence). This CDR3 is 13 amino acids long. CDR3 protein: CASTNRVNQPQHF. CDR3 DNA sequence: TGTGCCAGTACAAATCGGGTGAATCAGCCCCAGCATTTT.

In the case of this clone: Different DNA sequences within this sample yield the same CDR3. This CDR3 reads CASSITGTYEQYF. The CDR3 nucleotides are TGTGCCAGTAGTATCACAGGTACCTACGAGCAGTACTTC. The rearrangement joins TRBV19 to TRBJ2-7; weak D call: TRBD1 (5 bases). Germline values: CDR1 LNHDA, CDR2 SQIVND (reference sequence). This CDR3 comprises 13 residues. The V and J ends lost 3 bases and 2 bases respectively, with 8 bases between them.